Listed here are 18 T cell receptor beta chains from one sample, sequenced in a study of regulatory dendritic cells for organ transplantation. Profiling relied on immunoSEQ multiplex PCR, and the TCRdb table lists in-frame clones only, not all of them. The sample has 20,000 to 25,000 clones, 60% to 80% seen once. Sequences were obtained from memory CD4+ T cells from blood. Subset in this sample: CD45RO+ memory T cells. All receptors derive from a human donor in good health.

The rearrangement joins TRBV6-1 to TRBJ2-7, with 11 bases that match TRBD1. With V trimmed by 6 bases and J by 2 bases, 6 bases remained unmatched. The CDR3 runs 15 residues. CDR1 and CDR2 from the germline V gene are MNHNS and SASEGT. CDR3 sequence (DNA): TGTGCCAGCAGGAGGCCGGGACAGGGGGCCTACGAGCAGTACTTC. Translation: CASRRPGQGAYEQYF.

This sequence joins TRBV6-5 and TRBJ2-7; TRBD1 might be the D (6 bases). V was pared by 2 bases and J by 0 bases, with 14 bases between. The CDR3 runs to 16 residues. Germline V gene lookup returns CDR1 MNHEY and CDR2 SVGAGI. The CDR3, as DNA: TGTGCCAGCAGTTACGCCATTTCGGGACACTCCTACGAGCAGTACTTC. Residues: CASSYAISGHSYEQYF.

This clone was detected only a few times. J is TRBJ2-3 and V is TRBV5-1, with D maybe TRBD1 (6 bases). V dropped 2 bases and J dropped 2 bases, with 12 bases sitting between them. The germline CDR1 and CDR2 sequences are SGHRS and YFSETQ. This CDR3 has 15 residues. The DNA of the CDR3 is TGCGCCAGCAGCTTAAGGGGGATTTTCACAGATACGCAGTATTTT. Its translation: CASSLRGIFTDTQYF. Full variable domain (outside the CDR3, taken from reference TRBV5-1 and TRBJ2-3): KAGVTQTPRYLIKTRGQQVTLSCSPISGHRSVSWYQQTPGQGLQFLFEYFSETQRNKGNFPGRFSGRQFSNSRSEMNVSTLELGDSALYLCASSLRGIFTDTQYFGPGTRLTVL.

The CDR3 loop is CASSPPGSWTGELFF. The CDR3 DNA sequence: TGTGCCAGCTCACCACCGGGCAGCTGGACCGGGGAGCTGTTTTTT. The rearrangement joins TRBV18 to TRBJ2-2; D is uncertain. Trimming left V 0 bases short and J 5 bases short, with 10 bases between. The CDR3 has 15 residues. The germline CDR1 and CDR2 sequences are KGHSH and LQKENI.

The chain combines TRBV4-2 with TRBJ1-2; 9 bases align to TRBD1. This CDR3 is built from 15 residues. Trimming took 4 bases from V and 5 from J; bases not matched to a gene: 8. CDR1 and CDR2 from the germline V gene are LGHNA and YNFKEQ. The CDR3 reads CASSPRTGGWYGYTF. DNA for the CDR3: TGTGCCAGCAGCCCCCGAACAGGGGGCTGGTATGGCTACACCTTC.

This rearrangement joins TRBV10-3 to TRBJ2-7, with 9 bases aligning to TRBD1. With V trimmed by 2 bases and J by 6 bases, 2 bases remained unmatched. The CDR3 length is 13 residues. The germline CDR1 and CDR2 sequences are ENHRY and SYGVKD. CDR3 sequence reads: CAISEPTGGEQYF. The CDR3 coding sequence is TGTGCCATCAGTGAGCCGACAGGGGGCGAGCAGTACTTC.

The chain employs TRBV6-5 and TRBJ2-7; D might be TRBD1 (6 bases). V lost 2 bases and J lost 2, with 16 bases in between. This CDR3 spans 16 amino acids. Germline CDR1 MNHEY, CDR2 SVGAGI. The CDR3, as DNA: TGTGCCAGCAGTTACCTCTCTGGGGGCCGGACCTACGAGCAGTACTTC. This codes for CASSYLSGGRTYEQYF.

The chain combines TRBV7-2 with TRBJ2-1; TRBD2 matches at 9 bases. Germline CDR1 reads SGHTA; CDR2 reads FQGNSA. The CDR3 is 17 amino acids. Trimming at V came to 2 bases and at J to 7 bases, leaving 12 bases not matched to a gene. CDR3 sequence reads: CASSLMAGGPVGNEQFF. CDR3 coding DNA: TGTGCCAGCAGCTTAATGGCGGGGGGGCCCGTGGGTAATGAGCAGTTCTTC.

CDR3 in amino acids: CAWTTGGPRSNQPQHF. CDR3 sequence (DNA): TGTGCCTGGACCACAGGGGGTCCGAGGAGCAATCAGCCCCAGCATTTT. V is TRBV30 and J is TRBJ1-5; 8 positions agree with TRBD1. The V and J ends lost 4 bases and 1 base, in that order; junction bases with no gene match: 9. CDR1 GTSNPN and CDR2 SVGIG come from the germline V gene (reference sequence). CDR3 length: 16 amino acids.

This sequence joins TRBV6-1 and TRBJ1-4; D uncertain. V lost 1 base and J lost 5, with 8 bases in between. This CDR3 is built from 14 residues. Germline-derived CDR1 and CDR2 are MNHNS and SASEGT. The CDR3 coding sequence is TGTGCCAGCAGTGAAGAGTTGAGGAATGAAAAACTGTTTTTT. Translated, it gives CASSEELRNEKLFF.

In its sample, this clone was seen a few times. The gene calls are TRBV11-1 and TRBJ1-1, with TRBD1 matching over 8 bases. The CDR3 consists of 14 residues. Germline CDR1 reads SGHAT; CDR2 reads FQDESV (reference sequence). J lost 4 bases, V lost 5 bases, and 6 bases had no gene match. CDR3 in DNA: TGTGCCAGCAGCCTTGACAGGGGATTCACTGAAGCTTTCTTT. It translates to CASSLDRGFTEAFF.

This chain connects TRBV19 to TRBJ2-7; 8 bases are shared with TRBD1. Per germline, CDR1 LNHDA and CDR2 SQIVND (reference sequence). This CDR3 region has 11 residues. Germline trimming cut 3 bases from V and 11 bases from J; bases unmatched to any gene: 3. CDR3 DNA sequence: TGTGCCAGTAGTATCCAGGGACAGGAGTACTTC. This sequence encodes CASSIQGQEYF.

The V call is TRBV10-1, the J call TRBJ1-3; TRBD1 matches 7 bases. Germline V gives CDR1 WNHNN, CDR2 SYGVQD (reference sequence). V lost 10 bases, J lost 3 bases, and 12 bases stayed unmatched. The CDR3 runs to 15 residues. CDR3: CANTSQGGRGNTIYF. CDR3 DNA: TGCGCCAATACAAGTCAGGGGGGTCGTGGAAACACCATATATTTT.

This clone was recorded once. The chain links TRBV18 to TRBJ2-7; 7 positions agree with TRBD1. Per germline, CDR1 KGHSH and CDR2 LQKENI. The trim removed 4 bases at V and 5 bases at J, leaving 8 bases unmatched. This CDR3 spans 14 amino acids. This CDR3 reads CASSREQGSNEQYF. CDR3 DNA sequence: TGTGCCAGCTCACGAGAACAGGGGAGCAACGAGCAGTACTTC.

V and J are TRBV6-6 and TRBJ2-1; the match to TRBD2 covers 8 bases. Trimming at V came to 5 bases and at J to 6 bases, leaving 9 bases not matched to a gene. The CDR3 runs to 15 residues. The germline V gene encodes CDR1 MNHNY and CDR2 SVGAGI (reference sequence). The CDR3 bases are TGTGCCAGCAGTAGAACGGGACTAGTCTCCAATGAGCAGTTCTTC. Translated: CASSRTGLVSNEQFF.

The V and J genes are TRBV2 and TRBJ2-6; 9 nucleotides agree with TRBD1. The CDR3 spans 18 residues. Germline trimming cut 10 bases from V and 0 bases from J; bases unmatched to any gene: 13. Germline lookup yields CDR1 SNHLY and CDR2 FYNNEI. The CDR3 is CAIHRGRGPSSGANVLTF. The CDR3 DNA is TGTGCCATCCACAGGGGGCGGGGGCCGAGCTCTGGGGCCAACGTCCTGACTTTC.

The rearrangement links TRBV5-4 to TRBJ1-6; maybe TRBD1 (6 bases). The CDR3 loop spans 15 amino acids. The germline V gene has CDR1 SGHNT and CDR2 YYREEE (reference sequence). Trimming stripped 2 bases from V and 10 bases from J, with 16 bases between. CDR3 protein: CASSLQGRVESPLHF. CDR3 coding DNA: TGTGCCAGCAGCTTACAGGGTAGGGTGGAATCACCCCTCCACTTT.

This chain joins TRBV29-1 and TRBJ2-7, with 7 bases fitting TRBD1. The CDR3 is 14 amino acids. V lost 2 bases to trimming and J lost 0 bases; unmatched junction nucleotides: 4. Germline CDR1 reads SQVTM; CDR2 reads ANQGSEA. CDR3 amino acids: CSVEMAGGSYEQYF. The CDR3 DNA follows: TGCAGCGTTGAAATGGCAGGGGGCTCCTACGAGCAGTACTTC.